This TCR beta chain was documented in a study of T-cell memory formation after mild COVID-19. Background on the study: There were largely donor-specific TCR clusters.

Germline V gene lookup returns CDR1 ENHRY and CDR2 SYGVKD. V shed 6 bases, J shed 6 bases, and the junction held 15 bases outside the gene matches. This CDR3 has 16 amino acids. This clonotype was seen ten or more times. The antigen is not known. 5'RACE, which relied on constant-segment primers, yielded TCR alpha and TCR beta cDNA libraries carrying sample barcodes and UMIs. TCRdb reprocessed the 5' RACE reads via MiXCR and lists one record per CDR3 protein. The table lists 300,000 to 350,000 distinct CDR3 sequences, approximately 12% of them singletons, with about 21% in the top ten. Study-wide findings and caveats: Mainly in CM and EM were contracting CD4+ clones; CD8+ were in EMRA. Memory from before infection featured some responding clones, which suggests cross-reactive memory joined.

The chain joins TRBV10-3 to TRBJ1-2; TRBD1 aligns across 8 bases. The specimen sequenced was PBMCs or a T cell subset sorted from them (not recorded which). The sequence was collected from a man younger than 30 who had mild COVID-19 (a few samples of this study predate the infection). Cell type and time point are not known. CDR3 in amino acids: CAIRRSGTGPRDGYTF. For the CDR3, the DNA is TGTGCCATCAGGCGATCCGGGACAGGCCCCAGGGATGGCTACACCTTC.